Presented here are 11 T cell receptor beta chains from one specimen sequenced in a study of blood T cell repertoires in COVID-19 (TCRdb year 2020). The protocol used for the library was the immunoSEQ multiplex PCR assay. The source is immuneACCESS, and TCRdb retained only in-frame sequences with V and J called. Part of the clones is not carried over; for the studies checked, unresolved V genes explain less than half of this, and the remainder is unexplained. Here the sample has approximately 290,000 clones; over 75% occur a single time. The ten largest account for roughly 4.3% of the sample. What was sequenced was PBMCs or T cells enriched from blood (not recorded which). These receptors came from a woman aged 25 to 39 who had recovered from COVID-19.

The V gene is TRBV28, the J gene TRBJ1-4; D possibly corresponds to TRBD1 (6 bases). CDR1 is MDHEN, CDR2 SYDVKM, per germline. V lost 6 bases to trimming and J lost 4 bases, with 15 bases between them. CDR3 length: 15 residues. The DNA for the CDR3 is TGTGCCAGCAGCAGGCCCCTAGGGGGTAATGAAAAACTGTTTTTT. Translation gives CASSRPLGGNEKLFF.

The CDR3 coding sequence is TGTGCCGGCCTCGAGGGAGGGAATTCACCCCTCCACTTT. Its protein is CAGLEGGNSPLHF. This sequence joins TRBV21-1 and TRBJ1-6. TRBV21-1 is annotated as a pseudogene. The CDR3 totals 13 residues.

The chain's CDR3 is CASSRPSGRETQYF. The CDR3 nucleotides are TGTGCCAGCAGCCGACCTAGCGGGAGAGAGACCCAGTACTTC. V usage is TRBV7-9 and J usage is TRBJ2-5, with 10 positions matching TRBD2. Unmatched junction bases numbered 4, after V lost 5 bases and J lost 4 bases. CDR3 length equals 14 residues. Germline V gives CDR1 SEHNR, CDR2 FQNEAQ (reference sequence).

The rearrangement joins TRBV4-2 to TRBJ2-3; 8 nucleotides line up with TRBD2. There are 17 residues in the CDR3. Germline V gene data show CDR1 as LGHNA and CDR2 as YNFKEQ. After removal of 1 base from V and 0 bases from J, the junction contained 6 bases not matched to a gene. As DNA, the CDR3 is TGTGCCAGCAGCCAAGCGGTCGGGGGGGGTAGCACAGATACGCAGTATTTT. This sequence encodes CASSQAVGGGSTDTQYF.

The chain is built from TRBV6-1 and TRBJ1-1; D not resolved. Germline CDR1 is MNHNS and CDR2 is SASEGT. The length of the CDR3 is 14 residues. Trimming took 0 bases from V and 2 from J, leaving 7 bases between them. The CDR3 DNA sequence: TGTGCCAGCAGTGAAGCTAACAAAAACACTGAAGCTTTCTTT. This codes for CASSEANKNTEAFF.

J is TRBJ1-2 and V is TRBV28, with 10 bases that match TRBD1. The CDR3 length is 18 residues. The V segment lost 6 bases and the J segment 0 bases; nucleotides outside the gene matches: 13. CDR1 and CDR2 from the germline V gene are MDHEN and SYDVKM. CDR3 coding DNA: TGTGCCAGCAGCAGATGGGCTGGGACAGGGGCTACTAACTATGGCTACACCTTC. It translates to CASSRWAGTGATNYGYTF.

V is TRBV27 and J is TRBJ1-1, with 11 bases matching TRBD1. Germline assignment: CDR1 MNHEY and CDR2 SMNVEV (reference sequence). Unmatched junction bases numbered 5, after V lost 6 bases and J lost 2 bases. The CDR3 spans 15 residues. CDR3 DNA: TGTGCCAGCAGAAAGGGACAGGGGGTAAACACTGAAGCTTTCTTT. Translation gives CASRKGQGVNTEAFF.

The chain combines TRBV21-1 with TRBJ2-7; the table's D gene call, TRBD2, was not cross checked with the DNA. TRBV21-1 is given as a pseudogene. The CDR3 runs 16 residues. The CDR3 here is CASSNSSGGVSYEQYF. The CDR3 coding sequence is TGTGCCAGCAGCAATTCTTCGGGGGGGGTAAGTTACGAGCAGTACTTC.

The chain carries TRBV10-2 and TRBJ1-2; TRBD1 matches at 8 bases. V shed 0 bases and J 3 bases; nucleotides not matched to a gene: 3. Per germline, CDR1 WSHSY and CDR2 SAAADI. This CDR3 is built from 15 residues. The CDR3 DNA follows: TGCGCCAGCAGTGAGTCAAACAGGGGGTACTATGGCTACACCTTC. Its protein product is CASSESNRGYYGYTF.

The V and J genes are TRBV25-1 and TRBJ1-6; unclear D gene. V was cut by 2 bases and J by 3 bases, with 8 bases left in between. Per the germline V gene, CDR1 is MGHDK and CDR2 is SYGVNS. This CDR3 has 15 amino acids. The CDR3 loop reads CASSETEYYNSPLHF. For the CDR3, the DNA is TGTGCCAGCAGTGAAACAGAGTACTATAATTCACCCCTCCACTTT.

V usage is TRBV5-4 and J usage is TRBJ1-3; D gene unclear. V shed 4 bases and J shed 0 bases, with 17 bases lying between them. The CDR3 loop spans 17 amino acids. Germline V gene lookup returns CDR1 SGHNT and CDR2 YYREEE (reference sequence). CDR3: CASSRGEEDLSGNTIYF. CDR3 DNA: TGTGCCAGCAGCCGCGGCGAGGAGGACCTCTCTGGAAACACCATATATTTT.